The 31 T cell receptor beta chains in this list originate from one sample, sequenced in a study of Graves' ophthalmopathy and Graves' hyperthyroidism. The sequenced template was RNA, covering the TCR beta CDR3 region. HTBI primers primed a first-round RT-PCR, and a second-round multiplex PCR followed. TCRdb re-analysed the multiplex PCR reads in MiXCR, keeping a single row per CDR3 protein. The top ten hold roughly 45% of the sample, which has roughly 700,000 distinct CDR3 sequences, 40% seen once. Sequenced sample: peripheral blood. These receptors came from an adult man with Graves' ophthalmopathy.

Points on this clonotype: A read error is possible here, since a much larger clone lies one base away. The CDR3 DNA reads TGCAGCGTTGAAGGTGATAACGGACTCCTGGACTCCTACGAGCAGTACTTC. It translates to CSVEGDNGLLDSYEQYF. V usage is TRBV29-1 and J usage is TRBJ2-7, with D possibly TRBD2 on 5 matching bases. Germline V CDR1 and CDR2: SQVTM, ANQGSEA. This CDR3 is built from 17 residues. Trimming pared 1 base from V and 0 bases from J, leaving 19 bases between.

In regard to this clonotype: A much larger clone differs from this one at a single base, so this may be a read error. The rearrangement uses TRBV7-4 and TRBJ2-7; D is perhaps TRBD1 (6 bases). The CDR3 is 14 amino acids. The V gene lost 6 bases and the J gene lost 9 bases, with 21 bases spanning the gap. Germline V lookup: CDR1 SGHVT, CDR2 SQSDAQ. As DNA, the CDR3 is TGTGCCAGCAGTTCAACGGCAGGGGAACGCGGGCAGTACTTC. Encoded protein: CASSSTAGERGQYF.

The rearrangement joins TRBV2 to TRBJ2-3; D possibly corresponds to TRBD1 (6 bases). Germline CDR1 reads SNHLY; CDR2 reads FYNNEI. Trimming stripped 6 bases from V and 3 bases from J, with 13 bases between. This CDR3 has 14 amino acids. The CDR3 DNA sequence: TGTGCCAGCAGGGACAGAAGGACGACAGATACGCAGTATTTT. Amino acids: CASRDRRTTDTQYF.

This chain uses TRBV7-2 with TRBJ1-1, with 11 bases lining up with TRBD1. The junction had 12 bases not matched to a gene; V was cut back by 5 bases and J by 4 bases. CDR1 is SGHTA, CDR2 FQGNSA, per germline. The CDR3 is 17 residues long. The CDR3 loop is CASSSTGQGGSVTEAFF. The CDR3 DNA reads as TGTGCCAGCAGCAGCACGGGACAGGGGGGGTCGGTCACTGAAGCTTTCTTT.

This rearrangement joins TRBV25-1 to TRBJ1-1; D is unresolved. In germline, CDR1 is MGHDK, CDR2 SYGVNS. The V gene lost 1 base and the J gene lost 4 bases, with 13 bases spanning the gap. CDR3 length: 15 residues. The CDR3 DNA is TGTGCCAGCAGTGAATCTCGGTATCGGGGCACTGAAGCTTTCTTT. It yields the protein CASSESRYRGTEAFF.

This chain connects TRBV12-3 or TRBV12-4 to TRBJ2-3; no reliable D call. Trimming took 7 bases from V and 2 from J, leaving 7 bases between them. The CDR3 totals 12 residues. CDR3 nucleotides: TGTGCCAGCAATCAGAACACAGATACGCAGTATTTT. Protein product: CASNQNTDTQYF.

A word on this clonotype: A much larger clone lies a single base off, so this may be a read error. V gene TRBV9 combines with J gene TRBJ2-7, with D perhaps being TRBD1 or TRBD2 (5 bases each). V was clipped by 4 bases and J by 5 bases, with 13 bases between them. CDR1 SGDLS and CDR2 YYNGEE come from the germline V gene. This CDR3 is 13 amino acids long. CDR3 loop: CASSQDLGDEQYF. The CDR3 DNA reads TGTGCCAGCAGCCAAGATTTGGGGGACGAGCAGTACTTC.

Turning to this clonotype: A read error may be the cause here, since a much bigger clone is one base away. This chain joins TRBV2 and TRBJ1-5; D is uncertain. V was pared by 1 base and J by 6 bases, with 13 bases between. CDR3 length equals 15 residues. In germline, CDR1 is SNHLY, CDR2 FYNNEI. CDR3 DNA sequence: TGTGCCAGCAGTGAAGGGGGTGGAGGTTTTCAGCCCCAGCATTTT. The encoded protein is CASSEGGGGFQPQHF.

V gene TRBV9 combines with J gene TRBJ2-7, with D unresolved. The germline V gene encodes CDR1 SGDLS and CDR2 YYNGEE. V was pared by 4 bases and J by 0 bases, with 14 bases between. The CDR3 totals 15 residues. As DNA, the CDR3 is TGTGCCAGCAGCTTAGGGTCGACACGCTCCTACGAGCAGTACTTC. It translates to CASSLGSTRSYEQYF.

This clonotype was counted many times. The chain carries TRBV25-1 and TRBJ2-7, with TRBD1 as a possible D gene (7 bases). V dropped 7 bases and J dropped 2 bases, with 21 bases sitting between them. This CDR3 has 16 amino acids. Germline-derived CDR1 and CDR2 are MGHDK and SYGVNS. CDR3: CASIETGRSGTYEQYF. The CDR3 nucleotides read TGTGCCAGCATTGAGACAGGGAGGTCTGGAACCTACGAGCAGTACTTC.

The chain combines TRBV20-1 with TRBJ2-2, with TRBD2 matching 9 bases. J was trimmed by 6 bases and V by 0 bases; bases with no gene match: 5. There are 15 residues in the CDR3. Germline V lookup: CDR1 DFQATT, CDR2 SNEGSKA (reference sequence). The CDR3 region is CSARDSSGMSGELFF. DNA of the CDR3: TGCAGTGCTAGAGATTCTAGCGGGATGTCCGGGGAGCTGTTTTTT.

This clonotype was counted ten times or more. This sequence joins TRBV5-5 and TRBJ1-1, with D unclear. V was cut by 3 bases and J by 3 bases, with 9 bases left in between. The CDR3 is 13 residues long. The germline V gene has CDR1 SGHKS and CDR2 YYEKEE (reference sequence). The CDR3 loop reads CASSSDIHTEAFF. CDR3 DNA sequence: TGTGCCAGCAGCTCCGACATACACACTGAAGCTTTCTTT.

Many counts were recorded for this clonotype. The CDR3 protein is CASTSTGGYTGELFF. The CDR3 coding sequence is TGTGCCAGCACCAGTACTGGCGGCTACACCGGGGAGCTGTTTTTT. V gene TRBV19 combines with J gene TRBJ2-2; D gene ambiguous. Germline-derived CDR1 and CDR2 are LNHDA and SQIVND (reference sequence). The CDR3 contains 15 residues. Trimming removed 9 bases at V and 3 bases at J, with 17 bases between.

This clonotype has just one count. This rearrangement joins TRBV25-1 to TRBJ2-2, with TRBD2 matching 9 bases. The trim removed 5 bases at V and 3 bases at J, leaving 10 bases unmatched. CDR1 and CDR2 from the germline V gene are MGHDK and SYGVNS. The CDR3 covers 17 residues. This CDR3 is CASSTTTGTSHTGELFF. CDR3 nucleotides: TGTGCCAGCAGTACAACGACCGGGACTAGCCACACCGGGGAGCTGTTTTTT.

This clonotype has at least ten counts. The CDR3 loop is CASSLGTGASEQYF. CDR3 DNA: TGTGCCAGCAGCTTAGGGACAGGGGCGTCGGAGCAGTACTTC. The chain uses TRBV7-9 and TRBJ2-7; 9 bases fit TRBD1. The CDR3 runs 14 residues. Germline V gene sequence: CDR1 SEHNR, CDR2 FQNEAQ (reference sequence). V dropped 1 base and J dropped 7; count of bases not matched to a gene: 5.

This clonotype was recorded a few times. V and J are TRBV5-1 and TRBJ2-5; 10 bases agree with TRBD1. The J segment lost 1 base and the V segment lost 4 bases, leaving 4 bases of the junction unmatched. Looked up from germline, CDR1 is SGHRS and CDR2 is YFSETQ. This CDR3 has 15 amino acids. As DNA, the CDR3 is TGCGCCAGCAGCCCCGGGACAGGGGTCCAAGAGACCCAGTACTTC. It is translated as CASSPGTGVQETQYF. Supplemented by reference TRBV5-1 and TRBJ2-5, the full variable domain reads KAGVTQTPRYLIKTRGQQVTLSCSPISGHRSVSWYQQTPGQGLQFLFEYFSETQRNKGNFPGRFSGRQFSNSRSEMNVSTLELGDSALYLCASSPGTGVQETQYFGPGTRLLVL.

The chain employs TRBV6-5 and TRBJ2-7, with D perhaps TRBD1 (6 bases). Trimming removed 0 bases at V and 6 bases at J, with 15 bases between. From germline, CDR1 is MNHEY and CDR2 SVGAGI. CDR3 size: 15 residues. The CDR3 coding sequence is TGTGCCAGCAGTTACTCGGGTAACAGGGTGAGCGAGCAGTACTTC. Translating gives CASSYSGNRVSEQYF.

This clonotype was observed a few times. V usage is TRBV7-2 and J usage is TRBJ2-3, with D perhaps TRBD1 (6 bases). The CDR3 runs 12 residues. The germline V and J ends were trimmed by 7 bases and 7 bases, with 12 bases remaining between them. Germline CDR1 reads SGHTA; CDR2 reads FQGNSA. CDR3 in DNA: TGTGCCAGCATCCCCCAGGGGCATACGCAGTATTTT. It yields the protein CASIPQGHTQYF.

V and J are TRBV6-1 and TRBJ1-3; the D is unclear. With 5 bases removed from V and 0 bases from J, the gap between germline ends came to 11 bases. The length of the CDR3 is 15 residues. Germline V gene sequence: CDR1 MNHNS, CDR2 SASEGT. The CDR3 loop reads CASSYIAGSGNTIYF. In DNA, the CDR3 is TGTGCCAGCAGTTACATCGCGGGCTCTGGAAACACCATATATTTT.

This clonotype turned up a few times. The CDR3 region is CASGGPETFYGYTF. The CDR3 nucleotides read TGTGCCAGCGGTGGGCCTGAGACGTTCTATGGCTACACCTTC. This chain links TRBV6-5 with TRBJ1-2; D gene uncertain. V lost 8 bases, J lost 4 bases, and 17 bases lay in between. The CDR3 runs 14 residues. The germline V gene encodes CDR1 MNHEY and CDR2 SVGAGI.

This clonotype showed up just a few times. This CDR3 reads CASSFTGEHEQYF. The DNA for the CDR3 is TGTGCCAGCAGCTTCACGGGGGAACACGAGCAGTACTTC. The chain uses TRBV5-5 and TRBJ2-7; TRBD2 might be the D (6 bases). Germline CDR1 SGHKS, CDR2 YYEKEE (reference sequence). Trimming left V 2 bases short and J 5 bases short, with 11 bases between. This CDR3 is 13 amino acids long.

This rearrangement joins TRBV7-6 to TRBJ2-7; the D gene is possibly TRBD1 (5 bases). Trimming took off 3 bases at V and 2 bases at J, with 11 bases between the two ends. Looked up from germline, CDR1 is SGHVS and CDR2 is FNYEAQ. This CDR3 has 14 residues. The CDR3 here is CASSLSMGPYEQYF. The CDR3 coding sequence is TGTGCCAGCAGCTTGTCGATGGGGCCCTACGAGCAGTACTTC.

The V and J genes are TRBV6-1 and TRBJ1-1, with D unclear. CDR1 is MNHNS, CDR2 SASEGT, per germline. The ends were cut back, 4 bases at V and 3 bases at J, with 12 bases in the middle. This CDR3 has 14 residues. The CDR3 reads CASSVGPGDTEAFF. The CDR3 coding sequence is TGTGCCAGCAGTGTGGGCCCCGGGGACACTGAAGCTTTCTTT.

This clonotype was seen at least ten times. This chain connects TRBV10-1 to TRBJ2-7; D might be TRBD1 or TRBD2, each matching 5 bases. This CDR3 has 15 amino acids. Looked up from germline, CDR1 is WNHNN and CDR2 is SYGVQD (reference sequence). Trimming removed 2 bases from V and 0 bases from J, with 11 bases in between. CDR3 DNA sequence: TGCGCCAGCAGTGAGGGGGACGCCAACTCCTACGAGCAGTACTTC. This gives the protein CASSEGDANSYEQYF.

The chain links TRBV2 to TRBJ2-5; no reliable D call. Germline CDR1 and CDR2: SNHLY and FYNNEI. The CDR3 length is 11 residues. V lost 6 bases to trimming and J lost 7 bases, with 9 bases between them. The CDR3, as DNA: TGTGCCAGCAGCCAAGAGTTGACCCAGTACTTC. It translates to CASSQELTQYF.

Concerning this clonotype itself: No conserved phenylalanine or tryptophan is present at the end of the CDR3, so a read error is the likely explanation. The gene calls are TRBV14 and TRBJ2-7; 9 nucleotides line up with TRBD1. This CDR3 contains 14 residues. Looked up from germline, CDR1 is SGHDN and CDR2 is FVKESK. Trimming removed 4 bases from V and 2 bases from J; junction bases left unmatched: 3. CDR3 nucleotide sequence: TGTGCCAGCAGCCCGGGACAGGGACCCTACGAGCAGTACTCC. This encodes CASSPGQGPYEQYS.

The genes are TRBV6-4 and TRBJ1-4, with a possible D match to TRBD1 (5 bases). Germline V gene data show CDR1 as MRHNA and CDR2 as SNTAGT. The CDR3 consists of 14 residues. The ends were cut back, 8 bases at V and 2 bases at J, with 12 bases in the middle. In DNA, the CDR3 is TGTGCCAGCCGTTATTCAGGGACTAATGAAAAACTGTTTTTT. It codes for CASRYSGTNEKLFF.

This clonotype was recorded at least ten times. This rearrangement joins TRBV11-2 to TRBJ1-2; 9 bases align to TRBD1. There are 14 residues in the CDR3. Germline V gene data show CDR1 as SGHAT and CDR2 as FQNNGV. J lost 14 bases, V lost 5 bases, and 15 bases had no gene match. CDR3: CASSASTGTGTRTF. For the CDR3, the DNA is TGTGCCAGCAGCGCTTCGACCGGGACAGGGACTAGGACCTTC.

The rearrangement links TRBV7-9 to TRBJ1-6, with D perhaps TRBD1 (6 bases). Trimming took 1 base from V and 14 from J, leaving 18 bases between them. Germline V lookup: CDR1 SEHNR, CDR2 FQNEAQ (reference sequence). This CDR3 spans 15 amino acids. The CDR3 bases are TGTGCCAGCAGCTTAGATCTGGGGGCCGGCGGGGCCCTCCACTTT. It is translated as CASSLDLGAGGALHF.

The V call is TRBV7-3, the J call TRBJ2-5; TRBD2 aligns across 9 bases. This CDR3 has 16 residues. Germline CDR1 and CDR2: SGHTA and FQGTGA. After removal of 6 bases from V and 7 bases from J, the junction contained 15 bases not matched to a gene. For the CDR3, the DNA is TGTGCCAGCAGTCGGTTCGCGGGAGGGGAGGTGGGGACCCAGTACTTC. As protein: CASSRFAGGEVGTQYF.

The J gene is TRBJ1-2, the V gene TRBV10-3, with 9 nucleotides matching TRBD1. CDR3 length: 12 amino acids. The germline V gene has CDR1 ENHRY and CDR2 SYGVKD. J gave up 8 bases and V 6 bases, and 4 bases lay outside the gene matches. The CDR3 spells CAIRGTGQGYTF. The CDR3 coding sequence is TGTGCCATCAGGGGGACAGGGCAAGGCTACACCTTC.